These 5 T cell receptor beta chains share one sample of origin, sequenced in a study of Graves' ophthalmopathy and Graves' hyperthyroidism. RNA served as the template for amplifying TCR beta CDR3 regions. RT-PCR with HTBI primers came first, then second-round multiplex PCR. TCRdb analysed the multiplex PCR reads with MiXCR anew, one entry per CDR3 protein. The sample has about 500,000 distinct CDR3 sequences, roughly an eighth seen once. Source material: blood. These receptors were obtained from a woman aged 25 to 39 with Graves' ophthalmopathy.

The table lists this clonotype with a few counts. The chain carries TRBV3-1 and TRBJ2-5; the D gene is possibly TRBD2 (6 bases). This CDR3 is 15 amino acids long. The V end was cut by 6 bases, the J end by 4 bases, with 18 bases between. The V gene's germline CDR1 is LGHDT and CDR2 YNNKEL (reference sequence). The CDR3, as DNA: TGTGCCAGCAGTAACCAGCACGGGAGTGGAGAGACCCAGTACTTC. It is translated as CASSNQHGSGETQYF.

This clonotype was counted ten times or more. The CDR3 region is CASSPGVGYEQYF. The CDR3 DNA reads as TGTGCCAGCTCACCGGGGGTAGGCTACGAGCAGTACTTC. The chain joins TRBV18 to TRBJ2-7; D could derive from TRBD1 or TRBD2 (5 bases each). This CDR3 contains 13 residues. Trimming took 3 bases from V and 3 from J, leaving 9 bases between them. Per germline, CDR1 KGHSH and CDR2 LQKENI.

This clonotype was counted many times. The chain combines TRBV28 with TRBJ2-7; no clear D. There are 11 residues in the CDR3. Deletions cut 2 bases from V and 5 bases from J, with 4 bases between. CDR1 and CDR2 (germline): MDHEN, SYDVKM. This CDR3 reads CASSLVHEQYF. CDR3 DNA sequence: TGTGCCAGCAGTTTAGTCCACGAGCAGTACTTC.

This clonotype has at least ten counts. The CDR3 here is CASSELWERAGLHEAFF. CDR3 in DNA: TGTGCCAGCAGTGAATTGTGGGAACGAGCGGGGTTGCATGAAGCTTTCTTT. The J gene is TRBJ1-1, the V gene TRBV6-1; D is undetermined. The CDR3 covers 17 residues. V lost 2 bases and J lost 7, with 23 bases in between. The germline V gene encodes CDR1 MNHNS and CDR2 SASEGT.

The rearrangement links TRBV6-2 or TRBV6-3 to TRBJ2-1; D ambiguous. Germline CDR1 MNHEY, CDR2 SVGEGT. The CDR3 extends over 13 amino acids. V was clipped by 6 bases and J by 0 bases, with 6 bases between them. The DNA for the CDR3 is TGTGCCAGCAGCAAAAGCTCCTACAATGAGCAGTTCTTC. Protein sequence: CASSKSSYNEQFF.